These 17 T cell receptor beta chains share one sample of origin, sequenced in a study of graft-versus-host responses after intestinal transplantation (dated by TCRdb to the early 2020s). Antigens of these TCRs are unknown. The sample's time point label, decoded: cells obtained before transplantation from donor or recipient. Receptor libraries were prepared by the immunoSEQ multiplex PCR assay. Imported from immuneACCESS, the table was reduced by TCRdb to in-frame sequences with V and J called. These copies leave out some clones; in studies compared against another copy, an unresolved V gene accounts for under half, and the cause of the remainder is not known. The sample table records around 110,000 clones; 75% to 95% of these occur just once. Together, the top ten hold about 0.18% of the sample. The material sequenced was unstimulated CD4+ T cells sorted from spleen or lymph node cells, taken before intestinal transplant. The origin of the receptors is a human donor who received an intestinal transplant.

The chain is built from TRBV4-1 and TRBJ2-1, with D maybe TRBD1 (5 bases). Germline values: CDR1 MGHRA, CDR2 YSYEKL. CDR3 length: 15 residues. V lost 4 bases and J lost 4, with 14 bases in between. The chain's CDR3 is CASSPTARDYNEQFF. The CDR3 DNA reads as TGCGCCAGCAGCCCGACAGCCAGGGATTACAATGAGCAGTTCTTC.

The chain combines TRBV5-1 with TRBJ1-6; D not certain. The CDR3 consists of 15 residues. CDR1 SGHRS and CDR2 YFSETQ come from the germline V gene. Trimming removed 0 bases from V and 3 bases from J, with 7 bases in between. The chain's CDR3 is CASSLDGLYNSPLHF. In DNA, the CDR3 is TGCGCCAGCAGCTTGGACGGTCTCTATAATTCACCCCTCCACTTT.

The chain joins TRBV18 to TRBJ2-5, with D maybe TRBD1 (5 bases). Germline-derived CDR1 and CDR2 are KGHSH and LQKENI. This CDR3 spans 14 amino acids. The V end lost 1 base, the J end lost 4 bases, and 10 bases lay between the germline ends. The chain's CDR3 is CASSPLRGAETQYF. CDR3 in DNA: TGTGCCAGCTCACCACTTAGGGGCGCAGAGACCCAGTACTTC.

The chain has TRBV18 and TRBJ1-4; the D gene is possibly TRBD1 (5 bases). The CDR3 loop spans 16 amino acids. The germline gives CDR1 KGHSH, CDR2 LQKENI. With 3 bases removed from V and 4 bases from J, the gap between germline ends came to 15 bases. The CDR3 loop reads CASSPSRQRHNEKLFF. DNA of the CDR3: TGTGCCAGCTCACCGAGCCGACAGAGACATAATGAAAAACTGTTTTTT.

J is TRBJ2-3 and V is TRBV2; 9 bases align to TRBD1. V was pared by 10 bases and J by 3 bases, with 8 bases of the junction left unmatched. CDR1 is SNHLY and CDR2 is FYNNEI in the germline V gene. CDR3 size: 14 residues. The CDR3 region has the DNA TGTGCCACTAAGGGACAGGGTCCTACAGATACGCAGTATTTT. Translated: CATKGQGPTDTQYF. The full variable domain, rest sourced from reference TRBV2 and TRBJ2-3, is EPEVTQTPSHQVTQMGQEVILRCVPISNHLYFYWYRQILGQKVEFLVSFYNNEISEKSEIFDDQFSVERPDGSNFTLKIRSTKLEDSAMYFCATKGQGPTDTQYFGPGTRLTVL.

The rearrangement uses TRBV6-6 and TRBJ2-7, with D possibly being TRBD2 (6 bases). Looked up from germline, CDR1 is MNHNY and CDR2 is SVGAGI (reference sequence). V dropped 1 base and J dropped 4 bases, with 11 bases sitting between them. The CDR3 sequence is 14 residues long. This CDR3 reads CASSYLTSSYEQYF. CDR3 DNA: TGTGCCAGCAGTTACTTAACTAGCTCTTACGAGCAGTACTTC.

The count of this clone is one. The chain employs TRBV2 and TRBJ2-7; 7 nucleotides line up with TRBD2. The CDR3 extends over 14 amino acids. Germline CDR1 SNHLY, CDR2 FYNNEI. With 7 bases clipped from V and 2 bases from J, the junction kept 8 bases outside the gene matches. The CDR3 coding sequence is TGTGCCAGCACCCGGACTAGAGAGCCCTACGAGCAGTACTTC. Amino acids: CASTRTREPYEQYF.

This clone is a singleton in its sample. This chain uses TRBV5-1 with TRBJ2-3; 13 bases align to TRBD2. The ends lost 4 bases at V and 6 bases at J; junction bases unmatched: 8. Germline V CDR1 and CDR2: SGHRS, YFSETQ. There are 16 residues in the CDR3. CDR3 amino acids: CASSATSGRGVDTQYF. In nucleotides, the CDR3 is TGCGCCAGCAGCGCCACTAGCGGGAGGGGAGTGGATACGCAGTATTTT.

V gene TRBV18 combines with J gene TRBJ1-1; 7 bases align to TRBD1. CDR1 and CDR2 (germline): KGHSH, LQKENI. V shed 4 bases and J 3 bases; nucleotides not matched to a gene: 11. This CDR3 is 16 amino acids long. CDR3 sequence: CASSRRSQGWDTEAFF. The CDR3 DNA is TGTGCCAGCTCACGGCGCTCACAGGGGTGGGACACTGAAGCTTTCTTT.

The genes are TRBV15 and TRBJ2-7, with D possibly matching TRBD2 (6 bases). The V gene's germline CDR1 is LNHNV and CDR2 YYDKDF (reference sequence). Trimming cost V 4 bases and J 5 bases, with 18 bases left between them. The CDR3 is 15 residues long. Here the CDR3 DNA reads TGTGCCACCAGCAAATCGGGCGGGAACTACAACGAGCAGTACTTC. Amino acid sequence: CATSKSGGNYNEQYF.

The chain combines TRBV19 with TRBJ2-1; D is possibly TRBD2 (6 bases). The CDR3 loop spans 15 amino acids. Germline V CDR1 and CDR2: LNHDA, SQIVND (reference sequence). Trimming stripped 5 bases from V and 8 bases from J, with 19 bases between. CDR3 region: CASSAGGLKGHEQFF. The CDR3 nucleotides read TGTGCCAGTAGTGCAGGAGGGCTAAAGGGCCATGAGCAGTTCTTC.

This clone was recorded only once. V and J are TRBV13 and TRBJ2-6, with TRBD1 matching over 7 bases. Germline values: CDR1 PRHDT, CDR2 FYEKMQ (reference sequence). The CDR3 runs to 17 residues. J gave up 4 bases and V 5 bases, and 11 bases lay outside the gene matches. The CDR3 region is CASSPNREGGGANVLTF. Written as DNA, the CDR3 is TGTGCCAGCAGCCCGAACCGGGAAGGGGGCGGGGCCAACGTCCTGACTTTC.

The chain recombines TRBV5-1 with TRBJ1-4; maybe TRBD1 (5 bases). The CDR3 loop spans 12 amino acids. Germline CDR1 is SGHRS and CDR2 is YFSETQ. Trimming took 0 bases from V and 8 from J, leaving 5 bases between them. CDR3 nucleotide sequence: TGCGCCAGCAGCTTGGCAGGGGAAAAACTGTTTTTT. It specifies CASSLAGEKLFF.

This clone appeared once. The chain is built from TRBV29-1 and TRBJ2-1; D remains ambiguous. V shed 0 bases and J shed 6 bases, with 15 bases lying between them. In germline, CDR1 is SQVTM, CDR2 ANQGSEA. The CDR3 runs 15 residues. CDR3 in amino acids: CSVEDRPSRFNEQFF. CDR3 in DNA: TGCAGCGTTGAAGATCGGCCTAGTAGGTTCAATGAGCAGTTCTTC.

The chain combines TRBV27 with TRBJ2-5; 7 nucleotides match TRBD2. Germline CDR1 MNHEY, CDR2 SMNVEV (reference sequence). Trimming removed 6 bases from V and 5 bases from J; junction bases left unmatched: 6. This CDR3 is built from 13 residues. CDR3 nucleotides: TGTGCCAGCAGCCCAGCGGGGAGGGAGACCCAGTACTTC. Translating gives CASSPAGRETQYF.

The CDR3 sequence is CAWIKKGQGEMAQHF. The DNA for the CDR3 is TGTGCCTGGATCAAAAAGGGACAGGGGGAAATGGCCCAGCATTTT. The rearrangement links TRBV30 to TRBJ1-5, with 11 positions matching TRBD1. There are 15 residues in the CDR3. Germline CDR1 reads GTSNPN; CDR2 reads SVGIG (reference sequence). J lost 11 bases, V lost 4 bases, and 13 bases had no gene match.

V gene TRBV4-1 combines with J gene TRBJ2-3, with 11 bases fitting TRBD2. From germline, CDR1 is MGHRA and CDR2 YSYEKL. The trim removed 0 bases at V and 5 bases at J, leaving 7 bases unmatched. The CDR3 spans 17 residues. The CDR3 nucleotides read TGCGCCAGCAGCCAAGATAAACTAGCGGGGGTCGTAGATACGCAGTATTTT. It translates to CASSQDKLAGVVDTQYF.